One sample yielded the 4 T cell receptor beta chains listed below, sequenced in a study of cytomegalovirus exposure and HLA in healthy donors. Amplification used 60 Vbeta primers and 13 Jbeta primers. Sequencing used immunoSEQ multiplex PCR; TCRdb keeps in-frame clones, though not all of them. The sample includes about 83,000 clones, around 70% seen only once; the top ten take 8% to 10%. Source material: PBMCs. Receptors were obtained from a man in his fifties or sixties in good health and CMV-seronegative.

The chain joins TRBV19 to TRBJ1-5; D may be TRBD1 (6 bases). The CDR3 runs 14 residues. V was pared by 7 bases and J by 4 bases, with 14 bases between. Germline V gene lookup returns CDR1 LNHDA and CDR2 SQIVND (reference sequence). CDR3 DNA sequence: TGTGCCAGTAAAAACAGGGCCCAAAATCAGCCCCAGCATTTT. As protein: CASKNRAQNQPQHF. Full variable domain (rest looked up from reference TRBV19 and TRBJ1-5): DGGITQSPKYLFRKEGQNVTLSCEQNLNHDAMYWYRQDPGQGLRLIYYSQIVNDFQKGDIAEGYSVSREKKESFPLTVTSAQKNPTAFYLCASKNRAQNQPQHFGDGTRLSIL.

This clone appeared a few times. V is TRBV11-2 and J is TRBJ1-2, with unresolved D. The germline V and J ends were trimmed by 10 bases and 3 bases, with 18 bases remaining between them. The CDR3 sequence is 14 residues long. Germline V gene sequence: CDR1 SGHAT, CDR2 FQNNGV. Here the CDR3 reads CATSTGVGDYGYTF. The CDR3 coding sequence is TGTGCCACCTCCACCGGGGTGGGCGACTATGGCTACACCTTC.

The chain uses TRBV28 and TRBJ1-1; D gene ambiguous. This CDR3 is built from 10 residues. The V and J ends lost 5 bases and 7 bases respectively, with 5 bases between them. The germline V gene has CDR1 MDHEN and CDR2 SYDVKM. CDR3 nucleotides: TGTGCCAGCAGTGGGCGTGAAGCTTTCTTT. Translating gives CASSGREAFF.

This clone showed up just once. The chain employs TRBV28 and TRBJ2-1, with TRBD2 as a possible D gene (6 bases). Germline V gives CDR1 MDHEN, CDR2 SYDVKM. Trimming removed 1 base from V and 8 bases from J, with 18 bases in between. The CDR3 extends over 16 amino acids. CDR3 in amino acids: CASSLLSGRKVDEQFF. The CDR3 coding sequence is TGTGCCAGCAGTTTATTATCCGGGAGAAAGGTCGATGAGCAGTTCTTC.